This T cell receptor beta chain emerged from a study of blood T cell repertoires in COVID-19. Study in general: Sources were T cells, B-cell-depleted T cells, or PBMCs; the material itself was cDNA or gDNA.

Sequencing used immunoSEQ multiplex PCR; TCRdb keeps in-frame clones, though not all of them. Here the sample spans fewer than 250,000 clones, around 84% being singletons. The specimen sequenced was peripheral blood. This TCR came from a man over 45 with acute or convalescent COVID-19.

The DNA for the CDR3 is TGTGCCAGCAGTTATCGACAGGGTGGGAACACTGAAGCTTTCTTT. This gives the protein CASSYRQGGNTEAFF. V and J are TRBV2 and TRBJ1-1, with 7 nucleotides matching TRBD1. The ends lost 5 bases at V and 1 base at J; junction bases unmatched: 7. The CDR3 length is 15 residues. Germline CDR1 is SNHLY and CDR2 is FYNNEI. Drawing the rest from reference TRBV2 and TRBJ1-1, the complete variable domain is EPEVTQTPSHQVTQMGQEVILRCVPISNHLYFYWYRQILGQKVEFLVSFYNNEISEKSEIFDDQFSVERPDGSNFTLKIRSTKLEDSAMYFCASSYRQGGNTEAFFGQGTRLTVV.